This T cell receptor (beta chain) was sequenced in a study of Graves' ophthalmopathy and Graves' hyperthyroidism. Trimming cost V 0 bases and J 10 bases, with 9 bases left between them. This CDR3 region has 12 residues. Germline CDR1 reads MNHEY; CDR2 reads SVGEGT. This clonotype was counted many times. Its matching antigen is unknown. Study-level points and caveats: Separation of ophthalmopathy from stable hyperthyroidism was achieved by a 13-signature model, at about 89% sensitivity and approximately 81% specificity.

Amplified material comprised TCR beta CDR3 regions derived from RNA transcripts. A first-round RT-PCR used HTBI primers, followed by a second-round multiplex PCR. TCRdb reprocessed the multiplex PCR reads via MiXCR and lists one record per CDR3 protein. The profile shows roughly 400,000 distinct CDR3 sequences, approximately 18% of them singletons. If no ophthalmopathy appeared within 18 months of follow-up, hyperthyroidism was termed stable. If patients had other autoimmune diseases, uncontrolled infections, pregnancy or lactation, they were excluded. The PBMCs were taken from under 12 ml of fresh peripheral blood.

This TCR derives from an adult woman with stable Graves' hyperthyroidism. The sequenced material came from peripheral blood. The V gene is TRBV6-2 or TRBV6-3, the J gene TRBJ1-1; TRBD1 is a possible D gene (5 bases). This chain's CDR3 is CASSYSMGRAFF. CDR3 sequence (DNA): TGTGCCAGCAGTTACTCGATGGGGCGAGCTTTCTTT.